The 5 T cell receptor beta chains presented below share a single source sample, sequenced in a study of T cells in Graves' hyperthyroidism and ophthalmopathy. TCR beta CDR3 sequences were amplified from RNA transcripts. An initial round of RT-PCR targeting the TCR CDR3 relied on the HTBI primer set. TCRdb independently ran MiXCR on the multiplex PCR reads; one entry per CDR3 protein. The table records hundreds of thousands of distinct CDR3 sequences, over 12% of them present only once. The sample taken for sequencing was blood. All receptors derive from a woman aged 40-49 years with Graves' ophthalmopathy.

Ten or more counts support this clonotype. The chain combines TRBV7-8 with TRBJ1-1; D call uncertain. From germline, CDR1 is SGHVS and CDR2 FQNEAQ. The ends were cut back, 5 bases at V and 3 bases at J, with 10 bases in the middle. This CDR3 region has 13 residues. In DNA, the CDR3 is TGTGCCAGCAGCCGGAACGTGGACACTGAAGCTTTCTTT. Its protein is CASSRNVDTEAFF.

The V gene is TRBV28, the J gene TRBJ2-7, with a weak D call TRBD2 (5 bases). Germline CDR1 and CDR2: MDHEN and SYDVKM. This CDR3 contains 14 residues. V lost 2 bases to trimming and J lost 5 bases, with 13 bases between them. CDR3 sequence (DNA): TGTGCCAGCAGTTTACTCGGGGTGCGCCACGAGCAGTACTTC. It specifies CASSLLGVRHEQYF.

This clonotype was picked up many times. The chain combines TRBV28 with TRBJ1-2, with 8 bases fitting TRBD1. Germline V lookup: CDR1 MDHEN, CDR2 SYDVKM. The CDR3 has 15 amino acids. J was trimmed by 5 bases and V by 7 bases; bases with no gene match: 12. The CDR3 protein is CASTDPGTGLYGYTF. The DNA of the CDR3 is TGTGCCAGCACCGATCCCGGGACAGGCCTATATGGCTACACCTTC.

V gene TRBV18 combines with J gene TRBJ1-2, with 7 bases lining up with TRBD1. V was pared by 3 bases and J by 5 bases, with 21 bases of the junction left unmatched. Germline V gene data show CDR1 as KGHSH and CDR2 as LQKENI. This CDR3 is 19 amino acids long. This chain's CDR3 is CASSPPSGGGSSSRYGYTF. The CDR3 nucleotides read TGTGCCAGCTCACCCCCATCGGGAGGGGGCAGTTCTTCTCGTTATGGCTACACCTTC.

This clonotype was recorded at least ten times. This chain uses TRBV6-2 or TRBV6-3 with TRBJ2-7, with D possibly being TRBD2 (6 bases). Trimming removed 0 bases at V and 6 bases at J, with 12 bases between. The CDR3 has 14 residues. CDR1 is MNHEY, CDR2 SVGEGT, per germline. The chain's CDR3 is CASSYSRRVGEQYF. The CDR3 coding sequence is TGTGCCAGCAGTTACTCGAGGAGGGTGGGCGAGCAGTACTTC.